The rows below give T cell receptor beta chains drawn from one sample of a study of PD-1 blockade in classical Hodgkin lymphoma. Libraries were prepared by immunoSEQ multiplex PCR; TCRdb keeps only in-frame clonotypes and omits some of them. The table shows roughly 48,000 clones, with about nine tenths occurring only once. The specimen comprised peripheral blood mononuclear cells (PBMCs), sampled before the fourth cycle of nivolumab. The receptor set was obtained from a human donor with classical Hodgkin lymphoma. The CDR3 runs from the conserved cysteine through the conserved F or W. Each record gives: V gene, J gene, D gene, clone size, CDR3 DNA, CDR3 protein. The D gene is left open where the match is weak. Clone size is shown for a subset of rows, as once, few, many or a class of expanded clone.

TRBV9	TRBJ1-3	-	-	TGTGCCAGCAGCCCCCAGGGACTCCTCTCTGGAAACACCATATATTTT	CASSPQGLLSGNTIYF
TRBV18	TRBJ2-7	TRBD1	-	TGTGCCAGCTCAGGGACAGACTCCTACGAGCAGTACTTC	CASSGTDSYEQYF
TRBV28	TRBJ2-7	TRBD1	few	TGTGCCAGCAGGCGCGGGACAGGCTACGAGCAGTACTTC	CASRRGTGYEQYF
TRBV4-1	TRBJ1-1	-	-	TGCGCCAGCAGCCGTCCCGGGACCGGGCGAGGGACTGAAGCTTTCTTT	CASSRPGTGRGTEAFF
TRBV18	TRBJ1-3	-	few	TGTGCCAGCTCACCTCCCGGACGCGGAAACACCATATATTTT	CASSPPGRGNTIYF
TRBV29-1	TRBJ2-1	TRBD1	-	TGCAGCGTTGAAGGTTTGGACAGGGGGCTCTACAATGAGCAGTTCTTC	CSVEGLDRGLYNEQFF
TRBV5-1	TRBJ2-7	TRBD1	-	TGCGCCAGCAGCCGCGACGTCCCGGGACAGGTTGCCGAGCAGTACTTC	CASSRDVPGQVAEQYF
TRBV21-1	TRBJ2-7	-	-	TGTGCCAGCAGCAAAGCTAGCGGGGACTACGAGCAGTACTTC	CASSKASGDYEQYF
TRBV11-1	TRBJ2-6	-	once	TGTGCCAGCTCGTTCGGAGGTCTGGGGGCCAACGTCCTGACTTTC	CASSFGGLGANVLTF
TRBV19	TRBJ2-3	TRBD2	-	TGTGCCAGTAGTATTGCTCGGGGGGGCGCTGGCACAGATACGCAGTATTTT	CASSIARGGAGTDTQYF
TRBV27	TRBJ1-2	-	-	TGTGCCAGCAGTTCCAGACAGGCGTATAACTATGGCTACACCTTC	CASSSRQAYNYGYTF
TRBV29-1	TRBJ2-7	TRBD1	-	TGCAGCCCTGAGAAATGGGACAGGTGCTACGAGCAGTACTTC	CSPEKWDRCYEQYF
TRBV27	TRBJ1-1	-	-	TGTGCCAGCAGTTTAATCCCCCGTCAAGGTGGCACTGAAGCTTTCTTT	CASSLIPRQGGTEAFF
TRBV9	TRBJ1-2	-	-	TGTGCCAGCAGCGTAGGCTCCGTCCTGCGTGGCTACACCTTC	CASSVGSVLRGYTF
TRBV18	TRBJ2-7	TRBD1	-	TGTGCCAGCTCACCACTAGGGGGCCACGAGCAGTACTTC	CASSPLGGHEQYF
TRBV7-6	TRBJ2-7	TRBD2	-	TGTGCCAGCAGCTTATTGCCGGGACTAGCGGGAGAAAGGTACGAGCAGTACTTC	CASSLLPGLAGERYEQYF
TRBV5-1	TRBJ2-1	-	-	TGCGCCAGCAGGAGTACTTCCGGTAGGGGTGACAATGAGCAGTTCTTC	CASRSTSGRGDNEQFF
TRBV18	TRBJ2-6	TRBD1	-	TGTGCCAGCTCACCACTCGGACAGGGGGCTGGGGCCAACGTCCTGACTTTC	CASSPLGQGAGANVLTF
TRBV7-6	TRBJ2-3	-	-	TGTGCCAGCAGCTCGGGACTCAATACGCAGTATTTT	CASSSGLNTQYF
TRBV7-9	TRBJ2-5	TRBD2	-	TGTGCCAGCAGCTTAGTCACTAGCGGACCCCAAGAGACCCAGTACTTC	CASSLVTSGPQETQYF
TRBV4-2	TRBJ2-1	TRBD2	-	TGTGCCAGCAGCTACCTAGCGGGGGGCTCCTACAATGAGCAGTTCTTC	CASSYLAGGSYNEQFF
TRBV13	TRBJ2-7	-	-	TGTGCCAGCAGCTTGAGAAGGGGTGAGCAGTACTTC	CASSLRRGEQYF
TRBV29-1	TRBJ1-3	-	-	TGCAGCGTTGGATCAGGGCACGGTGGAAACACCATATATTTT	CSVGSGHGGNTIYF
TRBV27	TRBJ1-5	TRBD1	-	TGTGCCAGCAGTTTGCGAGGGACAGGGAATATGAGCAATCAGCCCCAGCATTTT	CASSLRGTGNMSNQPQHF
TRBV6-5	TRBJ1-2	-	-	TGTGCCAGCAGCACAGGGTGGCGGGGCTATGGCTACACCTTC	CASSTGWRGYGYTF
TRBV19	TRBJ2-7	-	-	TGTGCCAGTAGTCAGGTCCACTACGAGCAGTACTTC	CASSQVHYEQYF
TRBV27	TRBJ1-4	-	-	TGTGCCAGCAGTGCAACTAATGAAAAACTGTTTTTT	CASSATNEKLFF
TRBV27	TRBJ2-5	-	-	TGTGCCAGCAGTTTATTTGGCAGGGGTTTACAAGAGACCCAGTACTTC	CASSLFGRGLQETQYF
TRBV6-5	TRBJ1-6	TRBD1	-	TGTGCCAGCAGCAGACAGGGAGGCAATTCACCCCTCCACTTT	CASSRQGGNSPLHF
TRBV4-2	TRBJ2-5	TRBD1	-	TGTGCCAGCAGCCAAGAGTCCGACAGGGTGGGGGAGACCCAGTACTTC	CASSQESDRVGETQYF
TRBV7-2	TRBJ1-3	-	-	TGTGCCAGCAGCTTACAGTTCGGAAACACCATATATTTT	CASSLQFGNTIYF
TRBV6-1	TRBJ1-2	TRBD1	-	TGTGCCAGCAGTGAAGCGGGACAGACCTATGGCTACACCTTC	CASSEAGQTYGYTF